What follows describes a single TCR beta chain. Its antigen remains unknown. The source of the sample is a study of CD8 T cells in ankylosing spondylitis. Whole-study results and caveats: Seemingly distinctive of ankylosing spondylitis blood was a TCR beta motif formed by eight highly homologous variants. Past research had described some motif variants in reactive arthritis synovial fluid and blood.

For TCR beta, libraries came from quantitative 5'-RACE with molecular barcodes. TCRdb passed the 5' RACE reads through MiXCR, listing each CDR3 protein once. The profile shows 650,000 to 800,000 distinct CDR3 sequences, under 20% of them singletons. Germline V lookup: CDR1 MNHNS, CDR2 SASEGT. The CDR3 has 13 amino acids. V lost 3 bases to trimming and J lost 6 bases, with 11 bases between them. V usage is TRBV6-1 and J usage is TRBJ2-5; D gene ambiguous. The specimen was blood, either unsorted or a sorted T cell fraction (not recorded which). The source of this sequence is a male donor with ankylosing spondylitis. DNA of the CDR3: TGTGCCAGCAGTGAGTTCATTGGGCAGACCCAGTACTTC. This translates into CASSEFIGQTQYF.